This T cell receptor (beta chain) is drawn from a study of T cells in Graves' hyperthyroidism and ophthalmopathy. Study-level findings and limits: With a median lead of approximately 6.4 months before onset, the model predicted ophthalmopathy.

Concerning this clonotype: Its antigen is undetermined.

Amplification of TCR beta CDR3 regions was performed using RNA transcripts as template. The HTBI primer set served for first-round RT-PCR of the TCR CDR3. TCRdb passed the multiplex PCR reads through MiXCR, listing each CDR3 protein once. The table records 550,000 to 800,000 distinct CDR3 sequences, roughly 15% of them present only once. The V gene lost 2 bases and the J gene lost 1 base, with 12 bases spanning the gap. The CDR3 runs to 15 residues. CDR1 MNHNS and CDR2 SASEGT come from the germline V gene. Material for sequencing was blood. The chain recombines TRBV6-1 with TRBJ2-7; D possibly corresponds to TRBD1 (5 bases). This sequence originates from a man between 18 and 29 years old with Graves' hyperthyroidism. CDR3 DNA sequence: TGTGCCAGCAGTGAATGGGCAGGGCTATCCTACGAGCAGTACTTC. Its translation is CASSEWAGLSYEQYF.